A selection of T cell receptor beta chains follows, all from one sample in a study of Tregs in tolerant kidney transplant recipients. Method: immunoSEQ multiplex PCR; TCRdb's copy keeps in-frame clones and lacks some. The sample includes some 21,000 clones, about 85% of them seen just once. The material sequenced was CD8+ T cells from blood (PBMCs), taken 6 months after the transplant. The receptors come from a human patient who received a combined kidney and bone marrow transplant. The T cells may come from the graft donor. Each CDR3 is given with its conserved first and last residue. A D gene is named only where the DNA matches it firmly. Clone size is not always given. Where it is, it says once, few, many or a class for expanded clones.

>-|TRBJ2-7|TRBV5-4|-
CASSSGTQNYEQYF
TGTGCCAGCAGCAGCGGGACACAAAACTACGAGCAGTACTTC
>-|TRBJ2-2|TRBV13|TRBD1
CASSWTGSGAAGELFF
TGTGCCAGCAGCTGGACAGGGTCGGGAGCGGCCGGGGAGCTGTTTTTT
>-|TRBJ2-1|TRBV11-1|TRBD1
CASSLLGQGYNEQFF
TGTGCCAGCAGCTTACTTGGACAGGGCTACAATGAGCAGTTCTTC
>-|TRBJ1-1|TRBV9|-
CASSVGGVDTEAFF
TGTGCCAGCAGCGTAGGGGGGGTTGACACTGAAGCTTTCTTT
>-|TRBJ1-5|TRBV5-6|-
CASSSMGGVLNQPQHF
TGTGCCAGCAGCTCCATGGGGGGAGTCCTCAATCAGCCCCAGCATTTT
>-|TRBJ2-6|TRBV4-2|-
CASSHTGLFVEGANVLTF
TGTGCCAGCAGCCACACAGGGCTGTTTGTCGAGGGGGCCAACGTCCTGACTTTC
>-|TRBJ2-2|TRBV5-8|-
CASSPSGELFF
TGTGCCAGCAGTCCTAGCGGGGAGCTGTTTTTT
>once|TRBJ1-1|TRBV12-2|-
CASRKTKGGEAFF
TGTGCAAGTCGCAAAACGAAAGGGGGAGAGGCTTTCTTT
>-|TRBJ2-7|TRBV6-1|-
CASSSTLSYEQYF
TGTGCCAGCAGTTCTACCCTCTCATACGAGCAGTACTTC
>-|TRBJ2-1|TRBV19|-
CASSIAGPSYNEQFF
TGTGCCAGTAGTATTGCGGGACCAAGCTACAATGAGCAGTTCTTC
>-|TRBJ2-7|TRBV4-2|TRBD2
CASSQEYGTSAYEQYF
TGTGCCAGCAGCCAAGAATATGGGACTAGCGCCTACGAGCAGTACTTC
>-|TRBJ2-7|TRBV27|-
CASSLGLEQYF
TGTGCCAGCAGTTTAGGACTCGAGCAGTACTTC
>-|TRBJ1-2|TRBV14|-
CASSQDGWGGTLWYGYTF
TGTGCCAGCAGCCAAGATGGGTGGGGGGGCACCCTCTGGTATGGCTACACCTTC
>-|TRBJ1-6|TRBV4-2|-
CASSQDSSPKSPLHF
TGTGCCAGCAGCCAAGATAGTTCGCCGAAATCCCCCCTCCACTTT
>few|TRBJ2-7|TRBV7-9|TRBD1
CASSRFQGAEHYEQYF
TGTGCCAGCAGCCGATTTCAGGGGGCGGAACACTACGAGCAGTACTTC
>few|TRBJ2-1|TRBV6-1|-
CASSVSSGVGYNEQFF
TGTGCCAGCAGTGTTTCCTCAGGGGTAGGGTACAATGAGCAGTTCTTC
>-|TRBJ2-2|TRBV4-3|-
CASSQSRGWSAGELFF
TGCGCCAGCAGCCAGTCCAGGGGTTGGTCGGCCGGGGAGCTGTTTTTT
>once|TRBJ1-2|TRBV11-3|-
CASSLGGNYGYTF
TGTGCCAGCAGCTTAGGAGGAAACTATGGCTACACCTTC
>-|TRBJ2-2|TRBV5-1|TRBD1
CASSAQTGGDTGELFF
TGCGCCAGCAGCGCCCAGACAGGGGGTGACACCGGGGAGCTGTTTTTT
>-|TRBJ2-7|TRBV11-2|TRBD1
CASSLGTGHEQYF
TGTGCCAGCAGCTTAGGGACAGGGCACGAGCAGTACTTC
>-|TRBJ2-7|TRBV6-1|TRBD1
CASSEGTGFYEQYF
TGTGCCAGCAGTGAAGGGACAGGGTTCTACGAGCAGTACTTC
>-|TRBJ2-7|TRBV7-9|-
CASSLGVRVEQYF
TGTGCCAGCAGCTTAGGGGTCAGGGTCGAGCAGTACTTC
>few|TRBJ2-1|TRBV6-4|TRBD1
CASSGGQNNEQFF
TGTGCCAGCAGTGGGGGACAGAACAATGAGCAGTTCTTC
>once|TRBJ1-1|TRBV19|-
CASSIGNVLGGTTEAFF
TGTGCCAGTAGTATCGGCAATGTCTTGGGGGGGACCACTGAAGCTTTCTTT
>few|TRBJ2-1|TRBV7-8|TRBD2
CASSSTSDEQFF
TGTGCCAGCAGCTCAACTAGCGATGAGCAGTTCTTC
>-|TRBJ2-7|TRBV19|-
CASRGGLSGEQYF
TGTGCCAGTAGAGGAGGGCTTAGTGGCGAGCAGTACTTC
>large|TRBJ2-4|TRBV15|-
CATSRGTLGNIQYF
TGTGCCACCAGCAGAGGGACATTAGGAAACATTCAGTACTTC
>-|TRBJ2-3|TRBV7-3|TRBD2
CASSVSGSTDTQYF
TGTGCCAGCAGCGTTAGCGGGAGCACAGATACGCAGTATTTT
>-|TRBJ1-6|TRBV19|TRBD1
CASSIIYDRAKSPLHF
TGTGCCAGTAGTATTATTTACGACAGGGCGAAATCACCCCTCCACTTT
>-|TRBJ2-3|TRBV7-9|TRBD2
CASSLLAGVADTQYF
TGTGCCAGCAGCTTGCTAGCGGGGGTTGCAGATACGCAGTATTTT
>-|TRBJ2-3|TRBV7-3|-
CASSLTGGADTQYF
TGTGCCAGCAGCCTTACCGGGGGAGCAGATACGCAGTATTTT
>-|TRBJ1-5|TRBV19|TRBD1
CASTLTGGGQPQHF
TGTGCCAGTACCCTGACAGGGGGCGGGCAGCCCCAGCATTTT
>medium-sized|TRBJ2-3|TRBV7-3|TRBD2
CASSRLAGYTDTQYF
TGTGCCAGCAGCCGACTAGCGGGGTACACAGATACGCAGTATTTT
>-|TRBJ2-7|TRBV4-1|-
CASSPIRHTYEQYF
TGCGCCAGCAGCCCTATTCGACATACCTACGAGCAGTACTTC
>-|TRBJ2-7|TRBV30|-
CAWSAYGQWISYEQYF
TGTGCCTGGAGTGCATATGGACAGTGGATCTCCTACGAGCAGTACTTC
>-|TRBJ2-1|TRBV27|TRBD2
CASRTGTSGYNEQFF
TGTGCCAGCAGAACCGGGACTAGCGGATACAATGAGCAGTTCTTC
>-|TRBJ1-1|TRBV4-3|-
CASSQDRGLNTEAFF
TGCGCCAGCAGCCAAGACCGGGGTTTGAACACTGAAGCTTTCTTT
>few|TRBJ1-1|TRBV4-3|TRBD1
CASSPVTGGGTEAFF
TGCGCCAGCAGCCCCGTGACAGGGGGGGGGACTGAAGCTTTCTTT
>-|TRBJ2-5|TRBV30|-
CAWSVGGWETQYF
TGTGCCTGGAGTGTAGGAGGGTGGGAGACCCAGTACTTC
>-|TRBJ2-7|TRBV7-8|TRBD1
CASKNDRAHEQYF
TGTGCCAGCAAGAACGACAGGGCCCACGAGCAGTACTTC
>-|TRBJ1-2|TRBV7-3|-
CASSLDRLPSANYGYTF
TGTGCCAGCAGCTTAGACAGACTCCCCTCGGCTAACTATGGCTACACCTTC
>-|TRBJ2-1|TRBV4-2|-
CASSQDAVSRQFF
TGTGCCAGCAGCCAAGATGCAGTTTCTAGGCAGTTCTTC
>-|TRBJ2-3|TRBV6-1|-
CASSVTEPQDTQYF
TGTGCCAGCAGTGTTACGGAGCCTCAAGATACGCAGTATTTT
>-|TRBJ1-2|TRBV6-4|TRBD1
CASSDPGQGGGYTF
TGTGCCAGCAGTGACCCCGGACAGGGAGGTGGCTACACCTTC
>-|TRBJ1-4|TRBV9|TRBD1
CASSAGTGSEKLFF
TGTGCCAGCAGCGCCGGGACAGGGAGTGAAAAACTGTTTTTT
>-|TRBJ1-1|TRBV7-9|-
CASSNMGRNTEAFF
TGTGCCAGCAGTAACATGGGGAGGAACACTGAAGCTTTCTTT
>few|TRBJ2-3|TRBV7-3|TRBD1
CASSLKGQGEIDTQYF
TGTGCCAGCAGCTTAAAGGGCCAGGGGGAGATAGATACGCAGTATTTT
>few|TRBJ2-3|TRBV9|TRBD2
CASSVVASGGTDTQYF
TGTGCCAGCAGCGTAGTTGCTAGCGGGGGCACAGATACGCAGTATTTT
>-|TRBJ1-1|TRBV5-1|-
CASSPRSNTEAFF
TGCGCCAGCAGCCCCCGTTCCAACACTGAAGCTTTCTTT
>-|TRBJ2-7|TRBV27|-
CASSLAGDEQYF
TGTGCCAGCAGTTTAGCCGGGGACGAGCAGTACTTC
>few|TRBJ1-5|TRBV19|-
CASKTADSINQPQHF
TGTGCCAGTAAAACAGCAGATTCCATAAATCAGCCCCAGCATTTT
>-|TRBJ2-5|TRBV15|TRBD2
CATSSTSGGPGAQYF
TGTGCCACCAGCAGCACTAGCGGGGGGCCTGGGGCCCAGTACTTC
>-|TRBJ1-5|TRBV27|-
CASSLVPSSQPQHF
TGTGCCAGCAGTTTAGTGCCATCGAGTCAGCCCCAGCATTTT
>-|TRBJ2-7|TRBV7-9|-
CASSLWDSHRQYF
TGTGCCAGCAGCTTATGGGACTCCCACCGGCAGTACTTC